The clone carrying this T cell receptor beta chain is labeled medium-sized. Its cognate antigen is unknown. Looked up from germline, CDR1 is MNHEY and CDR2 is SMNVEV (reference sequence). The CDR3 covers 15 residues. Trimming shortened V by 2 bases and J by 12 bases, and 17 bases separated the two germline ends. The data were obtained in a study of T cell repertoires in aging, cancer and after chemotherapy. Study findings and constraints: In hematological cancer patients, infiltrated lymphoid organs may have impaired thymic emigration or peripheral T cell expansion. Compared with age-matched healthy donors, untreated hematological or solid cancer patients showed higher blood TCR clonality.

Amplification of TCR beta used genomic DNA extracted from peripheral blood. Rearranged V-D-J TRB sequences were amplified with a mixed TRB-A/B primer pool. TCRdb reprocessed the multiplex PCR reads with MiXCR, giving one entry per CDR3 protein. The table includes 950 to 1,500 distinct CDR3 sequences, more than 25% detected once. Sequenced: blood. The V call is TRBV27, the J call TRBJ1-6; D possibly corresponds to TRBD1 (5 bases). The TCR originated in a human donor with a blood cancer. The CDR3: CASSLTGTDYRPLHF. Here the CDR3 DNA reads TGTGCCAGCAGTTTAACCGGGACGGACTATCGACCCCTCCACTTT.